One and the same sample provided the 5 T cell receptor beta chains below, sequenced in a study of cytomegalovirus exposure and HLA in healthy donors (dated by TCRdb to the late 2010s). Libraries were prepared through the immunoSEQ multiplex PCR assay. For the multiplex PCR, a mixture combining 60 forward primers for TCR Vbeta segments and 13 reverse primers for TCR Jbeta segments was used. Here the immuneACCESS table is served through TCRdb, limited to in-frame sequences with V and J called. Missing clones are a known gap in these copies; in checked studies unresolved V genes cover under half, and the rest lacks a known reason. The table for this sample lists around 300,000 clones; 84% of them were counted only once. In total, the top ten clones hold approximately 2% of the sample. Sequences were obtained from PBMCs. Receptors originate from a woman in her forties in good health and CMV-seropositive.

The chain uses TRBV19 and TRBJ2-5; a possible D gene is TRBD2 (5 bases). The V gene lost 3 bases and the J gene lost 4 bases, with 12 bases spanning the gap. Per the germline V gene, CDR1 is LNHDA and CDR2 is SQIVND (reference sequence). CDR3 size: 14 residues. The CDR3 DNA follows: TGTGCCAGTAGTATTAGTAGCGCGATAGAGACCCAGTACTTC. It codes for CASSISSAIETQYF.

The V and J genes are TRBV27 and TRBJ2-3, with 10 bases aligning to TRBD2. The CDR3 is made up of 18 amino acids. V shed 6 bases, J shed 7 bases, and the junction held 19 bases outside the gene matches. Germline assignment: CDR1 MNHEY and CDR2 SMNVEV (reference sequence). CDR3 sequence: CASSRAGGSFDRFNTQYF. The CDR3 DNA sequence: TGTGCCAGCAGCCGAGCGGGAGGGAGCTTCGACCGATTCAATACGCAGTATTTT.

This chain links TRBV30 with TRBJ2-7, with TRBD1 identical over 7 bases. The CDR3 runs to 11 residues. J lost 6 bases, V lost 4 bases, and 3 bases had no gene match. The germline V gene encodes CDR1 GTSNPN and CDR2 SVGIG (reference sequence). The CDR3 DNA reads as TGTGCCTGGAACACAGGGGCCGAGCAGTACTTC. Translating it yields CAWNTGAEQYF.

The gene calls are TRBV10-3 and TRBJ2-3; 12 bases are a match to TRBD2. The germline gives CDR1 ENHRY, CDR2 SYGVKD. The J segment lost 6 bases and the V segment lost 2 bases, leaving 6 bases of the junction unmatched. This CDR3 has 16 residues. The DNA of the CDR3 is TGTGCCATCAGTGAGCCGACTAGCGGGGGATATGATACGCAGTATTTT. It encodes CAISEPTSGGYDTQYF.

This clone was detected once. The chain's CDR3 is CASSHPRDREVSRYEQYF. CDR3 DNA: TGTGCCAGCAGCCATCCCCGGGACAGGGAGGTGAGTCGGTATGAGCAGTACTTC. This rearrangement joins TRBV7-9 to TRBJ2-7; TRBD1 agrees at 9 bases. Germline V lookup: CDR1 SEHNR, CDR2 FQNEAQ (reference sequence). Trimming removed 5 bases from V and 7 bases from J; junction bases left unmatched: 21. This CDR3 has 18 residues. Full variable domain (remainder filled in from reference TRBV7-9 and TRBJ2-7): DTGVSQNPRHKITKRGQNVTFRCDPISEHNRLYWYRQTLGQGPEFLTYFQNEAQLEKSRLLSDRFSAERPKGSFSTLEIQRTEQGDSAMYLCASSHPRDREVSRYEQYFGPGTRLTVT.